Following are 5 T cell receptor beta chains from one sample sequenced in a study of T cell repertoires in cytomegalovirus infection. TCRdb reprocessed the reads via MiXCR and lists one record per CDR3 protein. The profile shows about 210,000 distinct CDR3 sequences, around 6.2% of them singletons. The sequencing sample was made of PBMCs. The receptors were sampled from a human donor in good health (CMV status not recorded). Some clones in this sample may be carry-over from other donors' samples.

The CDR3 loop reads CASSQSWECREICYEQYF. CDR3 bases: TGCGCCAGCAGTCAATCTTGGGAGTGCAGGGAAATTTGCTACGAGCAGTACTTC. The chain carries TRBV23-1 and TRBJ2-7; the D gene could be TRBD1 or TRBD2 (5 bases each). TRBV23-1 falls under the ORF class, with uncertain function. V shed 0 bases and J shed 3 bases, with 21 bases lying between them. CDR3 length: 18 amino acids.

The chain couples TRBV24-1 to TRBJ2-1, with 7 positions matching TRBD1. With 10 bases clipped from V and 7 bases from J, the junction kept 12 bases outside the gene matches. The CDR3 is 14 amino acids. The V gene's germline CDR1 is KGHDR and CDR2 SFDVKD. The CDR3 nucleotides read TGTGCCACATCGCTAGGAACAGGGGTGAATGAGCAGTTCTTC. It specifies CATSLGTGVNEQFF.

This clonotype was counted at least ten times. This chain links TRBV5-6 with TRBJ2-5; 7 bases agree with TRBD1. This CDR3 has 13 amino acids. Germline-derived CDR1 and CDR2 are SGHDT and YYEEEE. Germline trimming cut 7 bases from V and 4 bases from J; bases unmatched to any gene: 7. The CDR3 protein is CASAAAGGETQYF. In DNA, the CDR3 is TGTGCCAGCGCAGCGGCAGGGGGAGAGACCCAGTACTTC.

This sequence joins TRBV10-3 and TRBJ2-6; D remains unclear. The V end lost 1 base, the J end lost 0 bases, and 10 bases lay between the germline ends. Germline V gives CDR1 ENHRY, CDR2 SYGVKD. This CDR3 contains 17 residues. The CDR3 DNA reads TGTGCCATCAGTGAGTACCCCGGCACCTCTGGGGCCAACGTCCTGACTTTC. It is translated as CAISEYPGTSGANVLTF.

This clonotype was found many times. The chain employs TRBV7-2 and TRBJ2-5, with 7 bases that match TRBD2. Trimming removed 3 bases from V and 1 base from J; junction bases left unmatched: 5. This CDR3 region has 15 residues. The V gene's germline CDR1 is SGHTA and CDR2 FQGNSA. The CDR3: CASSFGRMLQETQYF. The CDR3 coding sequence is TGTGCCAGCAGCTTCGGGAGGATGCTCCAAGAGACCCAGTACTTC. The whole variable domain, remainder taken from reference TRBV7-2 and TRBJ2-5, is GAGVSQSPSNKVTEKGKDVELRCDPISGHTALYWYRQSLGQGLEFLIYFQGNSAPDKSGLPSDRFSAERTGGSVSTLTIQRTQQEDSAVYLCASSFGRMLQETQYFGPGTRLLVL.